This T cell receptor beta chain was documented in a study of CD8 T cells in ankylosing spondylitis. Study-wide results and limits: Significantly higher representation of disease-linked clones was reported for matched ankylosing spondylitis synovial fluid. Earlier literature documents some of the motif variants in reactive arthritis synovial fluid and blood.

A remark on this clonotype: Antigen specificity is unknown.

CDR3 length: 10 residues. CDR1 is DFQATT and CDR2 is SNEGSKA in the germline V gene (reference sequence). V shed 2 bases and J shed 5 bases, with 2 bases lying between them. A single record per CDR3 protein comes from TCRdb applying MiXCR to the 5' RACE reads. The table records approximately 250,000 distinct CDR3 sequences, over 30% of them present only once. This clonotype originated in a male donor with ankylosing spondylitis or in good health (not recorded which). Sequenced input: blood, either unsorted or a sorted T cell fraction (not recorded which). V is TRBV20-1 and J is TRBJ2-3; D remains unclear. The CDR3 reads CSARLDTQYF. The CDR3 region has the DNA TGCAGTGCTAGATTAGATACGCAGTATTTT.